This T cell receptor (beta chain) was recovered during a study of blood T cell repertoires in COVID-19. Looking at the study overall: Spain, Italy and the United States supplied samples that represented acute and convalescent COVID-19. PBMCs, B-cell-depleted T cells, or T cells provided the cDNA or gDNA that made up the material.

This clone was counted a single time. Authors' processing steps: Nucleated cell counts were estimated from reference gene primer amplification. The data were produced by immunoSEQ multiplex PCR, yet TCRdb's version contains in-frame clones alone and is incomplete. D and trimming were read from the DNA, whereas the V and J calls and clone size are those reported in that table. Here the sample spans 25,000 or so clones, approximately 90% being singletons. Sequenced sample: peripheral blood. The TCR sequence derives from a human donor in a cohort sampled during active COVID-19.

CDR3 sequence (DNA): TGCGCCAGCAGCTTGGCCTGGCAGAGGGCAGATACGCAGTATTTT. The encoded protein is CASSLAWQRADTQYF. The rearrangement joins TRBV5-1 to TRBJ2-3; a possible D gene is TRBD2 (5 bases). Germline V gene data show CDR1 as SGHRS and CDR2 as YFSETQ. The CDR3 length is 15 residues. The V end lost 0 bases, the J end lost 4 bases, and 12 bases lay between the germline ends. The full variable domain, rest sourced from reference TRBV5-1 and TRBJ2-3, is KAGVTQTPRYLIKTRGQQVTLSCSPISGHRSVSWYQQTPGQGLQFLFEYFSETQRNKGNFPGRFSGRQFSNSRSEMNVSTLELGDSALYLCASSLAWQRADTQYFGPGTRLTVL.